This TCR beta chain was observed in a study of cytomegalovirus exposure and HLA in healthy donors. Points from the study as a whole: The authors listed around 150 TCR beta chains as cytomegalovirus-associated. Looking again later, the authors saw that most CMV-associated TCR beta chains seemed HLA-restricted. Productive rates of about 90% or about 30% were seen for most TCR beta V segments in an earlier analysis.

The CDR3 is 14 residues long. Germline V lookup: CDR1 MNHEY, CDR2 SMNVEV (reference sequence). The trim removed 5 bases at V and 4 bases at J, leaving 5 bases unmatched. The PCR employed 60 Vbeta primers together with 13 Jbeta primers. The table came from immunoSEQ multiplex PCR; TCRdb's copy has only in-frame clones and leaves some out. The data contain 130,000 or so clones, 76% of them singletons. About this clone itself: Its antigen is unknown.

The V gene is TRBV27, the J gene TRBJ1-2, with 9 bases that match TRBD1. Material: PBMCs. This clonotype was obtained from a man aged 35-49 years in good health and CMV-seronegative. The CDR3 region has the DNA TGTGCCAGCAGTAGGACAGGGGTGATCTATGGCTACACCTTC. It codes for CASSRTGVIYGYTF.